This passage covers 31 T cell receptor beta chains from one sample sequenced in a study of T cells in Graves' hyperthyroidism and ophthalmopathy. Authors of the study amplified TCR beta CDR3 regions from RNA transcripts. Initially, a first-round RT-PCR of the TCR CDR3 employed the HTBI primer set. TCRdb passed the multiplex PCR reads through MiXCR, listing each CDR3 protein once. The sample consists of 280,000 or so distinct CDR3 sequences, around a quarter of them appearing once. Sequenced sample: blood. The receptors originated from a middle-aged man with Graves' hyperthyroidism that later progressed to Graves' ophthalmopathy.

The table lists this clonotype with many counts. The rearrangement joins TRBV7-9 to TRBJ2-5; maybe TRBD1 (6 bases). There are 14 residues in the CDR3. The germline gives CDR1 SEHNR, CDR2 FQNEAQ (reference sequence). In DNA form, the CDR3 reads TGTGCTAGCCTCCGGACCGGGACACAAGAGACCCAGTACTTC. It encodes CASLRTGTQETQYF. Drawing the rest from reference TRBV7-9 and TRBJ2-5, the complete variable domain is DTGVSQNPRHKITKRGQNVTFRCDPISEHNRLYWYRQTLGQGPEFLTYFQNEAQLEKSRLLSDRFSAERPKGSFSTLEIQRTEQGDSAMYLCASLRTGTQETQYFGPGTRLLVL.

This clonotype was seen at least ten times. The chain recombines TRBV6-1 with TRBJ2-2; D may correspond to TRBD1 or TRBD2 (6 bases each). Trimming took 7 bases from V and 1 from J, leaving 16 bases between them. This CDR3 spans 16 amino acids. Germline V gives CDR1 MNHNS, CDR2 SASEGT. CDR3 loop: CASTRGRPLNTGELFF. The CDR3 region has the DNA TGTGCCAGCACCCGGGGGCGCCCACTGAACACCGGGGAGCTGTTTTTT.

This clonotype showed up many times. The genes are TRBV12-5 and TRBJ1-1; D not certain. The germline CDR1 and CDR2 sequences are LGHNT and FRNRAP. V lost 5 bases to trimming and J lost 6 bases, with 7 bases between them. The CDR3 contains 11 residues. CDR3 region: CASGGYPEAFF. CDR3 bases: TGTGCTAGTGGTGGGTATCCTGAAGCTTTCTTT.

This clonotype was recorded at least ten times. This sequence joins TRBV11-2 and TRBJ2-5; TRBD1 agrees at 8 bases. J lost 4 bases, V lost 5 bases, and 9 bases had no gene match. This CDR3 has 15 amino acids. Germline values: CDR1 SGHAT, CDR2 FQNNGV. The CDR3 bases are TGTGCCAGCAGCAGAAGGACAGGGTCCACAGAGACCCAGTACTTC. Translated, it gives CASSRRTGSTETQYF.

The chain combines TRBV7-8 with TRBJ2-1; D unresolved. With 0 bases removed from V and 12 bases from J, the gap between germline ends came to 18 bases. Germline CDR1 reads SGHVS; CDR2 reads FQNEAQ. This CDR3 spans 15 amino acids. CDR3 DNA: TGTGCCAGCAGCTTAGCGAAGGGAAATGGGCTCGCGCAGTTCTTC. Translated, it gives CASSLAKGNGLAQFF.

This clonotype was found many times. The chain couples TRBV12-3 or TRBV12-4 to TRBJ2-2; unclear D gene. V shed 7 bases and J shed 2 bases, with 5 bases lying between them. CDR3 length equals 12 residues. In nucleotides, the CDR3 is TGTGCCAGCATGGGCAACACCGGGGAGCTGTTTTTT. It is translated as CASMGNTGELFF.

This clonotype was recorded many times. This chain joins TRBV30 and TRBJ1-1; tentative D call: TRBD1 (5 bases). V lost 4 bases, J lost 0 bases, and 12 bases lay in between. The CDR3 is 14 amino acids. Germline loops: CDR1 GTSNPN, CDR2 SVGIG (reference sequence). The chain's CDR3 is CAWMGQGLNTEAFF. The CDR3 DNA sequence: TGTGCCTGGATGGGGCAGGGCCTGAACACTGAAGCTTTCTTT. Full variable domain (outside the CDR3, taken from reference TRBV30 and TRBJ1-1): SQTIHQWPATLVQPVGSPLSLECTVEGTSNPNLYWYRQAAGRGLQLLFYSVGIGQISSEVPQNLSASRPQDRQFILSSKKLLLSDSGFYLCAWMGQGLNTEAFFGQGTRLTVV.

The chain joins TRBV6-1 to TRBJ2-7; 15 bases map to TRBD2. This CDR3 is built from 17 residues. V lost 3 bases to trimming and J lost 3 bases; unmatched junction nucleotides: 6. Germline CDR1 MNHNS, CDR2 SASEGT. This CDR3 reads CASSERTSGRVVYEQYF. The CDR3 nucleotides are TGTGCCAGCAGTGAGCGGACTAGCGGGAGGGTCGTCTACGAGCAGTACTTC.

A few counts support this clonotype. The chain combines TRBV6-5 with TRBJ1-3; possibly TRBD1 for D (6 bases). The ends were cut back, 0 bases at V and 2 bases at J, with 11 bases in the middle. Germline V CDR1 and CDR2: MNHEY, SVGAGI. The CDR3 covers 16 residues. The CDR3 loop is CASSYSIGTTGNTIYF. The CDR3 nucleotides read TGTGCCAGCAGTTACTCTATCGGGACAACTGGAAACACCATATATTTT.

The table lists this clonotype with many counts. The chain couples TRBV20-1 to TRBJ1-2; D not certain. This CDR3 is built from 15 residues. V was shortened by 4 bases and J by 8 bases, with 23 bases between the two germline ends. The germline V gene encodes CDR1 DFQATT and CDR2 SNEGSKA (reference sequence). CDR3 sequence: CSANTQRRGTRGYTF. CDR3 coding DNA: TGCAGTGCTAACACACAGAGACGGGGAACTCGGGGCTACACCTTC.

Ten or more counts support this clonotype. V gene TRBV19 combines with J gene TRBJ1-5; tentatively, D is TRBD1 (5 bases). The CDR3 runs to 17 residues. V lost 4 bases and J lost 9, with 25 bases in between. Germline V gene data show CDR1 as LNHDA and CDR2 as SQIVND (reference sequence). The CDR3 region is CASSRGKGSVLTWPQHF. Written as DNA, the CDR3 is TGTGCCAGTAGTAGGGGGAAGGGCAGCGTCTTAACCTGGCCCCAGCATTTT.

This chain links TRBV12-3 or TRBV12-4 with TRBJ1-2, with no clear D. The CDR3 runs 13 residues. Deletions cut 2 bases from V and 5 bases from J, with 9 bases between. CDR3 region: CASSLQSRYGYTF. CDR3 in DNA: TGTGCCAGCAGTTTACAGAGTCGGTATGGCTACACCTTC.

This clonotype was seen at least ten times. The rearrangement links TRBV25-1 to TRBJ1-2; TRBD1 is a possible D gene (5 bases). CDR1 and CDR2 from the germline V gene are MGHDK and SYGVNS. The CDR3 is made up of 11 amino acids. Between the trimmed V and J ends, which lost 8 bases and 4 bases, there was a span of 8 bases. The CDR3 nucleotides read TGTGCCAGCCAAGGGACCTATGGCTACACCTTC. This translates into CASQGTYGYTF.

This clonotype showed up many times. The V gene is TRBV7-9, the J gene TRBJ1-1; D unresolved. CDR1 and CDR2 from the germline V gene are SEHNR and FQNEAQ (reference sequence). The CDR3 is made up of 13 amino acids. V lost 7 bases, J lost 4 bases, and 13 bases lay in between. CDR3 in amino acids: CASNLPFPTEAFF. CDR3 DNA sequence: TGTGCCAGCAACCTACCATTTCCCACTGAAGCTTTCTTT.

This clonotype was seen ten or more times. The rearrangement uses TRBV5-1 and TRBJ2-7; TRBD2 matches at 10 bases. Germline V lookup: CDR1 SGHRS, CDR2 YFSETQ. With V trimmed by 1 base and J by 4 bases, 11 bases remained unmatched. The CDR3 totals 17 residues. This chain's CDR3 is CASSLRTGTSVKYEQYF. The CDR3 DNA reads as TGCGCCAGCAGCTTGAGAACCGGGACTAGCGTGAAGTACGAGCAGTACTTC. Combining the CDR3 with reference TRBV5-1 and TRBJ2-7 gives the whole variable domain KAGVTQTPRYLIKTRGQQVTLSCSPISGHRSVSWYQQTPGQGLQFLFEYFSETQRNKGNFPGRFSGRQFSNSRSEMNVSTLELGDSALYLCASSLRTGTSVKYEQYFGPGTRLTVT.

This clonotype was observed at least ten times. This chain uses TRBV30 with TRBJ2-2; D unresolved. The length of the CDR3 is 14 residues. In germline, CDR1 is GTSNPN, CDR2 SVGIG (reference sequence). The V end was cut by 3 bases, the J end by 8 bases, with 16 bases between. The CDR3 bases are TGTGCCTGGAGAAGATGGGGTGGTACTGGGGAGCTGTTTTTT. Encoded protein: CAWRRWGGTGELFF.

The sample holds many counts of this clonotype. The chain has TRBV18 and TRBJ1-2; D is ambiguous. V was clipped by 2 bases and J by 6 bases, with 10 bases between them. The germline gives CDR1 KGHSH, CDR2 LQKENI. CDR3 length equals 13 residues. The CDR3 is CASSPRGKNGYTF. The CDR3 nucleotides are TGTGCCAGCTCACCAAGAGGGAAAAATGGCTACACCTTC.

V gene TRBV3-1 combines with J gene TRBJ2-4; the match to TRBD2 covers 8 bases. This CDR3 is 15 amino acids long. J gave up 9 bases and V 6 bases, and 13 bases lay outside the gene matches. Per germline, CDR1 LGHDT and CDR2 YNNKEL (reference sequence). CDR3 sequence: CASRPSISSGGIQYF. CDR3 coding DNA: TGTGCCAGCAGACCAAGTATTTCCAGCGGGGGCATTCAGTACTTC.

This clonotype has a count of ten or more. The rearrangement joins TRBV7-9 to TRBJ2-5; weak D call: TRBD1 (6 bases). Germline CDR1 reads SEHNR; CDR2 reads FQNEAQ (reference sequence). This CDR3 contains 15 residues. Trimming removed 7 bases from V and 5 bases from J, with 20 bases in between. The CDR3 protein is CASTLWQGLVETQYF. The CDR3 coding sequence is TGTGCCAGCACCCTTTGGCAGGGGCTCGTGGAGACCCAGTACTTC.

This clonotype came up many times. As DNA, the CDR3 is TGCAGTGCTAGAGGGACAGGACGCTACGAGCAGTACTTC. This codes for CSARGTGRYEQYF. The chain combines TRBV20-1 with TRBJ2-7; 7 bases map to TRBD1. J gave up 3 bases and V 1 base, and 3 bases lay outside the gene matches. Per the germline V gene, CDR1 is DFQATT and CDR2 is SNEGSKA (reference sequence). The CDR3 is made up of 13 amino acids.

This chain uses TRBV6-2 or TRBV6-3 with TRBJ1-1; 7 bases fit TRBD1. The junction had 1 base not matched to a gene; V was cut back by 0 bases and J by 3 bases. The germline CDR1 and CDR2 sequences are MNHEY and SVGEGT. CDR3 length: 14 residues. Here the CDR3 DNA reads TGTGCCAGCAGTTACTCCACAGGGGACACTGAAGCTTTCTTT. Protein product: CASSYSTGDTEAFF.

This clonotype showed up many times. The chain recombines TRBV2 with TRBJ1-5; 9 bases are a match to TRBD1. Germline CDR1 SNHLY, CDR2 FYNNEI. This CDR3 contains 13 residues. V trimming: 6 bases; J trimming: 6 bases; junction bases outside the gene matches: 3. In nucleotides, the CDR3 is TGTGCCAGCAGAACAGGGGGCGGTCAGCCCCAGCATTTT. Translation: CASRTGGGQPQHF.

In its sample, this clonotype was seen many times. The chain is built from TRBV15 and TRBJ1-3; D remains unclear. This CDR3 comprises 15 residues. Trimming left V 0 bases short and J 2 bases short, with 8 bases between. CDR1 LNHNV and CDR2 YYDKDF come from the germline V gene (reference sequence). The CDR3: CATSRDVYAGNTIYF. CDR3 nucleotides: TGTGCCACCAGCAGAGATGTGTACGCTGGAAACACCATATATTTT.

This clonotype was observed many times. The J gene is TRBJ2-7, the V gene TRBV6-5, with 9 bases identical to TRBD2. CDR3 size: 15 residues. The V gene end was trimmed by 8 bases and the J gene end by 2 bases; junction bases not matched to a gene: 10. CDR1 MNHEY and CDR2 SVGAGI come from the germline V gene. CDR3 in amino acids: CASLSLAGPTYEQYF. CDR3 DNA sequence: TGTGCCAGCCTTTCCCTAGCGGGGCCGACCTACGAGCAGTACTTC.

This clonotype appeared many times. The J gene is TRBJ2-5, the V gene TRBV14; perhaps TRBD2 as D (5 bases). Germline CDR1 reads SGHDN; CDR2 reads FVKESK. The CDR3 has 12 residues. Trimming left V 8 bases short and J 5 bases short, with 12 bases between. The DNA of the CDR3 is TGTGCCAGCGCCAGCGGTTGGGAGACCCAGTACTTC. Its protein is CASASGWETQYF.

In its sample, this clonotype was seen many times. Here the CDR3 reads CASSLFSGGSYEQYF. For the CDR3, the DNA is TGCGCCAGCAGCTTGTTCTCAGGGGGATCCTACGAGCAGTACTTC. The chain couples TRBV5-1 to TRBJ2-7; 7 nucleotides match TRBD1. Unmatched junction bases numbered 5, after V lost 1 base and J lost 1 base. The CDR3 is 15 residues long. The germline V gene encodes CDR1 SGHRS and CDR2 YFSETQ.

This clonotype has at least ten counts. The chain has TRBV27 and TRBJ1-5; D gene unclear. Trimming stripped 0 bases from V and 9 bases from J, with 12 bases between. Looked up from germline, CDR1 is MNHEY and CDR2 is SMNVEV (reference sequence). This CDR3 comprises 14 residues. The DNA of the CDR3 is TGTGCCAGCAGTTTATCGCCCGGGGTTAGGCCCCAGCATTTT. Translation: CASSLSPGVRPQHF.

The chain carries TRBV12-3 or TRBV12-4 and TRBJ2-7; 9 nucleotides align to TRBD1. V was pared by 5 bases and J by 5 bases, with 10 bases of the junction left unmatched. The CDR3 totals 15 residues. The chain's CDR3 is CASSMTRDRVHEQYF. The CDR3 region has the DNA TGTGCCAGCAGTATGACCCGGGACAGGGTCCACGAGCAGTACTTC.

This clonotype was observed many times. The chain couples TRBV9 to TRBJ2-2; 7 bases align to TRBD2. The CDR3 has 16 amino acids. Germline lookup yields CDR1 SGDLS and CDR2 YYNGEE. J lost 0 bases, V lost 0 bases, and 2 bases had no gene match. CDR3 nucleotide sequence: TGTGCCAGCAGCGTAGACCTAGCGGCGAACACCGGGGAGCTGTTTTTT. Protein sequence: CASSVDLAANTGELFF. Filled out from reference TRBV9 and TRBJ2-2, the complete variable domain reads DSGVTQTPKHLITATGQRVTLRCSPRSGDLSVYWYQQSLDQGLQFLIQYYNGEERAKGNILERFSAQQFPDLHSELNLSSLELGDSALYFCASSVDLAANTGELFFGEGSRLTVL.

This clonotype showed up many times. The chain couples TRBV27 to TRBJ1-5; tentative D call: TRBD1 (5 bases). There are 16 residues in the CDR3. The ends were cut back, 5 bases at V and 0 bases at J, with 14 bases in the middle. Germline V lookup: CDR1 MNHEY, CDR2 SMNVEV (reference sequence). CDR3 residues: CASSPQGWGSNQPQHF. CDR3 nucleotide sequence: TGTGCCAGCAGTCCCCAGGGTTGGGGTAGCAATCAGCCCCAGCATTTT.

In its sample, this clonotype was seen many times. The DNA for the CDR3 is TGTGCTAGTGGTTCATCCTCCGGGGAGACCCAGTACTTC. Its translation is CASGSSSGETQYF. The gene calls are TRBV12-5 and TRBJ2-5; D unresolved. V dropped 4 bases and J dropped 5 bases, with 11 bases sitting between them. Germline V CDR1 and CDR2: LGHNT, FRNRAP. This CDR3 region has 13 residues.